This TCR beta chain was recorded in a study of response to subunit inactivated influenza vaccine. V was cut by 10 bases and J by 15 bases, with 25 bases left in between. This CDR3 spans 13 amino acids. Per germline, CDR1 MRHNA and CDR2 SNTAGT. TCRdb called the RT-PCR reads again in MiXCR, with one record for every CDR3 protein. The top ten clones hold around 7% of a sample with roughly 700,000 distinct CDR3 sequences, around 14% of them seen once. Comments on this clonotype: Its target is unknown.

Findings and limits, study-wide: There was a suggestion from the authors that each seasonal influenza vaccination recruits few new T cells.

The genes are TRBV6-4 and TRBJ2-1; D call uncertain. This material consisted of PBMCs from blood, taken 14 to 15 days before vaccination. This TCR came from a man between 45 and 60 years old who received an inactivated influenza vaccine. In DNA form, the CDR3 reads TGTGCCAACAGCCCAGGTCCCTTTGAAGGGCTGTTCTTC. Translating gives CANSPGPFEGLFF.